This TCR beta chain was sequenced during a study of T cell responses to AZD1222 COVID-19 vaccine. Study-level findings and limits: Clonal diversity was possibly underestimated, and white British individuals and females predominated among donors.

The table came from immunoSEQ multiplex PCR; TCRdb's copy has only in-frame clones and leaves some out. The sample has 100,000 to 150,000 clones, around nine tenths seen once; the top ten hold roughly 11%. CDR3 length: 14 residues. As concerns this clone: Its antigen is not identified.

The chain is built from TRBV12-2 and TRBJ2-7; TRBD1 is the table's D call, not checked against the DNA. TRBV12-2 is a pseudogene locus. The receptor was derived from an adult in good health. Sequencing used peripheral blood, obtained on day 0 of MenACWY control vaccination. The CDR3 sequence is CASRLDRPPSEQYF. The CDR3, as DNA: TGTGCAAGTCGTTTGGACAGGCCCCCGAGCGAGCAGTACTTC.